Listed below are T cell receptor beta chains from one sample, sequenced in a study of T cells in Graves' hyperthyroidism and ophthalmopathy. Using its own MiXCR run on the multiplex PCR reads, TCRdb lists one record per CDR3 protein. The table has 550,000 to 600,000 distinct CDR3 sequences, 16% seen once; the top ten hold more than 15%. Sequencing input: blood. All receptors derive from a woman between 18 and 29 years old with Graves' hyperthyroidism. The CDR3 runs from the conserved cysteine through the conserved F or W. The order of the fields is clone size, D gene, V gene, J gene, CDR3 protein, CDR3 DNA. D genes are given only for firm matches. Size is stated for part of the rows, as once, few or many counts, or as a class when the clone is expanded.

NA	TRBD1	TRBV6-1	TRBJ1-4	CASIGTVTTNEKPFF	TGTGCCAGCATCGGGACAGTCACAACTAATGAAAAACCGTTTTTT
once	NA	TRBV20-1	TRBJ2-2	CSARVFWTENTGELFF	TGCAGTGCTAGAGTCTTTTGGACTGAGAACACCGGGGAGCTGTTTTTT
NA	TRBD1	TRBV12-3/TRBV12-4	TRBJ2-7	CASGRQGTHYEQYF	TGTGCCAGCGGAAGACAGGGAACCCACTACGAGCAGTACTTC
NA	NA	TRBV5-1	TRBJ1-5	CASSLNVTGHLSLEPQHF	TGCGCCAGCAGCTTGAATGTAACGGGTCATCTGTCTTTAGAGCCCCAGCATTTT
many	TRBD1	TRBV11-2	TRBJ1-1	CASIKGQPNTEAFF	TGTGCCAGCATCAAGGGACAGCCGAACACTGAAGCTTTCTTT
many	TRBD1	TRBV5-1	TRBJ2-1	CASRYFGTGLSRSYNEQFF	TGCGCCAGCAGGTACTTCGGGACAGGGTTAAGTAGATCCTACAATGAGCAGTTCTTC
NA	NA	TRBV7-2	TRBJ1-3	CASSLGGGDTPRYF	TGTGCCAGCAGCTTAGGCGGTGGGGACACCCCGAGATATTTT
many	TRBD2	TRBV20-1	TRBJ2-7	CSAGRASGGPYEQYF	TGCAGTGCTGGCCGAGCTAGCGGGGGTCCATACGAGCAGTACTTC
NA	TRBD2	TRBV20-1	TRBJ2-1	CSGRLAGVNEQFF	TGCAGTGGGCGACTAGCGGGAGTAAATGAGCAGTTCTTC
many	NA	TRBV7-2	TRBJ2-5	CASRSSRVEETQYF	TGTGCCAGCAGGTCTTCAAGGGTGGAGGAGACCCAGTACTTC